A single sample gave rise to the 12 T cell receptor beta chains below, sequenced in a study of blood T cell repertoires in COVID-19. This table comes from immunoSEQ multiplex PCR, and its TCRdb copy is limited to in-frame clones, with some not included. The data hold around 330,000 clones, with 75% to 90% observed a single time. Material for sequencing was PBMCs or T cells enriched from blood (not recorded which). The receptors shown here come from a man aged 60 to 69 who had recovered from COVID-19.

The CDR3 nucleotides are TGTGCCAGCAGCTTTAAACCGGGACAGGCTTACTACGAGCAGTACTTC. Translating it yields CASSFKPGQAYYEQYF. The gene calls are TRBV7-3 and TRBJ2-7; 8 positions agree with TRBD1. The CDR3 is 16 residues long. Germline V lookup: CDR1 SGHTA, CDR2 FQGTGA. Trimming removed 3 bases from V and 3 bases from J; junction bases left unmatched: 10. Supplemented by reference TRBV7-3 and TRBJ2-7, the full variable domain reads GAGVSQTPSNKVTEKGKYVELRCDPISGHTALYWYRQSLGQGPEFLIYFQGTGAADDSGLPNDRFFAVRPEGSVSTLKIQRTERGDSAVYLCASSFKPGQAYYEQYFGPGTRLTVT.

The chain carries TRBV15 and TRBJ2-1, with 12 bases matching TRBD1. There are 16 residues in the CDR3. V shed 6 bases, J shed 7 bases, and the junction held 10 bases outside the gene matches. The germline V gene has CDR1 LNHNV and CDR2 YYDKDF (reference sequence). The chain's CDR3 is CATRPPGQGARNEQFF. CDR3 DNA sequence: TGTGCCACCAGACCCCCGGGACAGGGGGCGAGGAATGAGCAGTTCTTC.

This chain joins TRBV28 and TRBJ1-6; D is uncertain. Looked up from germline, CDR1 is MDHEN and CDR2 is SYDVKM. V gave up 4 bases and J gave up 6 bases, with 7 bases separating them. The CDR3 is made up of 13 amino acids. CDR3 sequence reads: CASSSVRNSPLHF. The CDR3 nucleotides read TGTGCCAGCAGTTCCGTGCGTAATTCACCCCTCCACTTT.

This chain joins TRBV10-1 and TRBJ2-5; tentative D call: TRBD1 (5 bases). The CDR3 totals 14 residues. The V end was cut by 2 bases, the J end by 7 bases, with 14 bases between. Germline V CDR1 and CDR2: WNHNN, SYGVQD (reference sequence). In DNA form, the CDR3 reads TGCGCCAGCAGTGAGCATAGACTCCAGGGGACCCAGTACTTC. It yields the protein CASSEHRLQGTQYF.

J is TRBJ1-6 and V is TRBV28, with 8 bases identical to TRBD1. CDR3 length: 14 residues. Germline CDR1 MDHEN, CDR2 SYDVKM. With V trimmed by 5 bases and J by 9 bases, 6 bases remained unmatched. CDR3 residues: CASSIPRGPSPLHF. CDR3 in DNA: TGTGCCAGCAGTATACCCAGGGGGCCTTCACCCCTCCACTTT. Combining the CDR3 with reference TRBV28 and TRBJ1-6 gives the whole variable domain DVKVTQSSRYLVKRTGEKVFLECVQDMDHENMFWYRQDPGLGLRLIYFSYDVKMKEKGDIPEGYSVSREKKERFSLILESASTNQTSMYLCASSIPRGPSPLHFGNGTRLTVT.

V and J are TRBV27 and TRBJ2-7, with D hard to call. The V end lost 0 bases, the J end lost 12 bases, and 15 bases lay between the germline ends. Germline V lookup: CDR1 MNHEY, CDR2 SMNVEV (reference sequence). This CDR3 contains 13 residues. For the CDR3, the DNA is TGTGCCAGCAGTTTATCAAGGTACAGCAGTTGGTACTTC. This encodes CASSLSRYSSWYF.

J is TRBJ1-2 and V is TRBV4-3; 9 bases are a match to TRBD1. This CDR3 spans 15 amino acids. After removal of 4 bases from V and 5 bases from J, the junction contained 8 bases not matched to a gene. Per germline, CDR1 LGHNA and CDR2 YSLEER. The CDR3 DNA follows: TGCGCCAGCAGCCTGGCCGGGACAGGGTTTTATGGCTACACCTTC. Amino acids: CASSLAGTGFYGYTF.

In its sample, this clone was seen a few times. The chain combines TRBV2 with TRBJ2-7, with 7 bases fitting TRBD1. Losses at the gene ends were 9 bases for V and 2 bases for J; bases not matched to a gene: 7. The CDR3 runs 13 residues. From germline, CDR1 is SNHLY and CDR2 FYNNEI. The CDR3 loop reads CARGQLSTYEQYF. The CDR3 DNA is TGTGCCAGGGGACAGCTCTCAACCTACGAGCAGTACTTC.

J is TRBJ2-7 and V is TRBV5-8, with D possibly matching TRBD2 (5 bases). Germline values: CDR1 SGHTS, CDR2 YDEGEE. Trimming shortened V by 3 bases and J by 3 bases, and 13 bases separated the two germline ends. This CDR3 spans 14 amino acids. The CDR3 nucleotides read TGTGCCAGCAGCTCTAGGTCGGCGGGCTACGAGCAGTACTTC. Translated: CASSSRSAGYEQYF.

Notes on this clone: Additional DNA sequences in this sample encode the identical CDR3. This chain uses TRBV24-1 with TRBJ1-1, with a tentative D call TRBD1 (6 bases). The germline V and J ends were trimmed by 4 bases and 1 base, with 12 bases remaining between them. Germline V gene lookup returns CDR1 KGHDR and CDR2 SFDVKD. This CDR3 is 15 amino acids long. CDR3 amino acids: CATSDPKQGNTEAFF. CDR3 DNA sequence: TGTGCCACCAGTGACCCTAAACAGGGGAACACTGAAGCTTTCTTT.

V is TRBV7-3 and J is TRBJ2-7; possible D gene TRBD2, 6 bases. Trimming shortened V by 2 bases and J by 6 bases, and 14 bases separated the two germline ends. The CDR3 sequence is 14 residues long. CDR1 is SGHTA, CDR2 FQGTGA, per germline. CDR3 protein: CASSLGGSPGEQYF. In nucleotides, the CDR3 is TGTGCCAGCAGCTTAGGGGGGTCCCCGGGCGAGCAGTACTTC.

The chain combines TRBV6-2 or TRBV6-3 with TRBJ2-2; 8 bases line up with TRBD1. CDR3 length equals 17 residues. CDR1 and CDR2 from the germline V gene are MNHEY and SVGEGT. V gave up 6 bases and J gave up 4 bases; unmatched junction bases: 13. Here the CDR3 DNA reads TGTGCCAGCAGCCTCACGACAGGGGACCGGAGCACCGGGGAGCTGTTTTTT. It specifies CASSLTTGDRSTGELFF.